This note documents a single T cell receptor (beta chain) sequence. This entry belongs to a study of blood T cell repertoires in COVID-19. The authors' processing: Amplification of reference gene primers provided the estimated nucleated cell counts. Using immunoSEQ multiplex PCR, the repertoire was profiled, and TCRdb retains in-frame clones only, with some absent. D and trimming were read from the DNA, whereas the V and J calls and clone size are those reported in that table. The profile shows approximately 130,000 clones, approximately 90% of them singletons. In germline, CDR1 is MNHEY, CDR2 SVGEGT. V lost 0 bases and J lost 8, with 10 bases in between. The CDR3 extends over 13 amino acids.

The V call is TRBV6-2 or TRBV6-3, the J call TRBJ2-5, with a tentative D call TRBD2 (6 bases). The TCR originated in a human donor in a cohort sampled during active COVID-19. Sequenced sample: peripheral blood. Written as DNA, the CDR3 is TGTGCCAGCAGTTACTCGGGGGAGGCCACCCAGTACTTC. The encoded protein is CASSYSGEATQYF.